These 27 T cell receptor beta chains share one sample of origin, sequenced in a study of tumor-infiltrating lymphocytes in primary liver carcinoma. Total RNA amounting to around 530 ng was the source from which TCR beta cDNA was made with a constant-region primer. Three nested multiplex PCR rounds of slightly modified ARM-PCR generated TCR beta libraries. Amplification in the first two PCR rounds was performed using TRBV1-TRBV30 forward primers and a C-beta reverse primer for roughly 10 cycles each. Each CDR3 protein is one row after TCRdb ran MiXCR on the multiplex PCR reads. This table holds about 210,000 distinct CDR3 sequences, roughly two thirds found once. Researchers drew blood RNA from unsorted whole blood and extracted germline DNA as well. Sequenced sample: peripheral blood. The receptors originated from a woman aged 55-70 years with primary liver carcinoma and hepatitis B virus infection.

This clonotype was observed at least ten times. This chain joins TRBV14 and TRBJ2-7; weak D call: TRBD1 (6 bases). Trimming cost V 4 bases and J 2 bases, with 18 bases left between them. The CDR3 spans 16 residues. Looked up from germline, CDR1 is SGHDN and CDR2 is FVKESK. As DNA, the CDR3 is TGTGCCAGCAGCCTACTGCCGAACAGGGCAGCCTACGAGCAGTACTTC. Residues: CASSLLPNRAAYEQYF.

This clonotype is a singleton in its sample. This chain links TRBV11-2 with TRBJ1-4; D possibly corresponds to TRBD1 (6 bases). The CDR3 runs 15 residues. Germline loops: CDR1 SGHAT, CDR2 FQNNGV. The V and J ends lost 0 bases and 13 bases respectively, with 18 bases between them. CDR3 in DNA: TGTGCCAGCAGCTTAGACACAGGGCGGGGTGAAGGACTGTTTTTT. As protein: CASSLDTGRGEGLFF.

This clonotype occurred once. This rearrangement joins TRBV19 to TRBJ1-5; D gene unclear. The ends were cut back, 3 bases at V and 2 bases at J, with 8 bases in the middle. The CDR3 runs 14 residues. Germline values: CDR1 LNHDA, CDR2 SQIVND (reference sequence). This chain's CDR3 is CASSIGRGNQPQHF. CDR3 in DNA: TGTGCCAGTAGTATCGGACGTGGCAATCAGCCCCAGCATTTT.

For this clonotype: The CDR3 does not end in the conserved phenylalanine or tryptophan, so this is likely a read error. The CDR3 DNA reads as TGTGCCAGCAGCCCACAAATGGGACTAGCTTATGAACAGTTCCTC. Protein sequence: CASSPQMGLAYEQFL. The J gene is TRBJ2-1, the V gene TRBV11-1; 9 bases line up with TRBD2. The CDR3 is 15 residues long. Germline V CDR1 and CDR2: SGHAT, FQDESV (reference sequence).

This clonotype has a count of ten or more. V is TRBV7-8 and J is TRBJ2-4; TRBD2 matches at 9 bases. Trimming at V came to 6 bases and at J to 4 bases, leaving 4 bases not matched to a gene. Germline-derived CDR1 and CDR2 are SGHVS and FQNEAQ. The CDR3 length is 14 residues. The CDR3 DNA follows: TGTGCCAGCAGGGAGACTAGCGGTAAAAACATTCAGTACTTC. This gives the protein CASRETSGKNIQYF.

In regard to this clonotype: It may be a read error: a sequence one base away is much more abundant. The chain couples TRBV12-5 to TRBJ2-3, with D hard to call. The CDR3 totals 13 residues. V dropped 2 bases and J dropped 7 bases, with 10 bases sitting between them. Germline values: CDR1 LGHNT, CDR2 FRNRAP. CDR3 protein: CASGLLNKNTQYF. Written as DNA, the CDR3 is TGTGCTAGTGGTTTGCTAAATAAGAATACGCAGTATTTT.

With regard to this clonotype: Just one base apart from a much larger clone, this may be a read error. The DNA of the CDR3 is TGCAGCGCCCCTGATGGGACTAGCGGTCAGGGCGCAGATACGCAGTATTTT. It is translated as CSAPDGTSGQGADTQYF. The chain links TRBV29-1 to TRBJ2-3; 11 bases line up with TRBD2. The CDR3 is 17 amino acids. V lost 7 bases to trimming and J lost 4 bases; unmatched junction nucleotides: 16. Per the germline V gene, CDR1 is SQVTM and CDR2 is ANQGSEA.

This clonotype was seen a single time. The chain links TRBV28 to TRBJ2-7; 7 bases match TRBD2. The CDR3 covers 16 residues. After removal of 10 bases from V and 2 bases from J, the junction contained 17 bases not matched to a gene. CDR1 and CDR2 from the germline V gene are MDHEN and SYDVKM. The CDR3 is CATSPGASGEAYEQYF. CDR3 DNA: TGTGCCACCAGCCCTGGGGCGAGCGGGGAAGCCTACGAGCAGTACTTC.

V is TRBV29-1 and J is TRBJ2-7, with D possibly TRBD2 on 5 matching bases. V lost 4 bases and J lost 1, with 14 bases in between. The CDR3 runs 14 residues. The germline V gene has CDR1 SQVTM and CDR2 ANQGSEA. CDR3 nucleotide sequence: TGCAGCGTTGTGAGGGAGACCATTTCCTACGAGCAGTACTTC. It codes for CSVVRETISYEQYF.

This clonotype has a handful of counts. This rearrangement joins TRBV30 to TRBJ1-4, with a tentative D call TRBD1 (6 bases). This CDR3 comprises 14 residues. Germline CDR1 reads GTSNPN; CDR2 reads SVGIG (reference sequence). Trimming pared 5 bases from V and 4 bases from J, leaving 14 bases between. The CDR3 protein is CAWGRGGGNEKLFF. The DNA of the CDR3 is TGTGCCTGGGGCAGGGGAGGTGGTAATGAAAAACTGTTTTTT.

This sequence joins TRBV11-2 and TRBJ2-3; no clear D gene. The CDR3 contains 12 residues. CDR1 is SGHAT and CDR2 is FQNNGV in the germline V gene. Between the trimmed V and J ends, which lost 7 bases and 3 bases, there was a span of 8 bases. This chain's CDR3 is CASTRATDTQYF. DNA for the CDR3: TGTGCCAGCACAAGGGCTACAGATACGCAGTATTTT.

This chain links TRBV29-1 with TRBJ1-4; unclear D gene. The CDR3 spans 13 residues. CDR1 and CDR2 (germline): SQVTM, ANQGSEA. The germline V and J ends were trimmed by 7 bases and 5 bases, with 14 bases remaining between them. The CDR3 nucleotides are TGCAGCGCGCTTTCTCAAACCAATGAAAAACTGTTTTTT. Its protein product is CSALSQTNEKLFF.

This CDR3 is CASGSLIQTDTQYF. Here the CDR3 DNA reads TGTGCCAGCGGCTCCTTGATCCAAACAGATACGCAGTATTTT. The chain carries TRBV7-8 and TRBJ2-3; D remains unclear. V was pared by 8 bases and J by 3 bases, with 15 bases between. Per germline, CDR1 SGHVS and CDR2 FQNEAQ. The CDR3 length is 14 residues.

The rearrangement uses TRBV29-1 and TRBJ2-7; D is unclear. V lost 7 bases and J lost 9, with 19 bases in between. The CDR3 length is 12 residues. CDR1 SQVTM and CDR2 ANQGSEA come from the germline V gene. The CDR3 sequence is CSAGWGNHVQYF. The CDR3 bases are TGCAGCGCTGGTTGGGGTAATCACGTGCAGTACTTC.

As for this clonotype: One end of the junction fails to match germline, which may point to a read error. DNA of the CDR3: TGCGCCAGCAGCCAAGATATAGCAGCCCCCTATGGCTACATCTTC. Encoded protein: CASSQDIAAPYGYIF. This chain joins TRBV4-1 and TRBJ1-2; D gene ambiguous. In germline, CDR1 is MGHRA, CDR2 YSYEKL. There are 15 residues in the CDR3.

About this clonotype itself: Here the CDR3 omits its conserved ending phenylalanine or tryptophan, so a read error is the likely source. The V call is TRBV6-2 or TRBV6-3, the J call TRBJ2-1; no clear D. Trimming left V 6 bases short and J 1 base short, with 13 bases between. The CDR3 consists of 15 residues. Germline CDR1 and CDR2: MNHEY and SVGEGT. The CDR3 sequence is CASRGSTRSYNEQFL. For the CDR3, the DNA is TGTGCCAGCAGGGGTAGTACCCGTTCCTACAATGAGCAGTTCCTC.

This clonotype was observed once. A read error is possible here, since a much larger clone lies one base away. This chain links TRBV12-3 or TRBV12-4 with TRBJ1-1, with D uncertain. CDR3 length: 19 amino acids. Between the trimmed V and J ends, which lost 7 bases and 3 bases, there was a span of 30 bases. The CDR3 here is CASIDRPPSIRWPDTEAFF. DNA for the CDR3: TGTGCCAGCATAGATCGACCCCCGTCTATCAGGTGGCCAGACACTGAAGCTTTCTTT.

With respect to this clonotype: A read error may explain this, as a much larger clone is one base away. The rearrangement joins TRBV29-1 to TRBJ1-1; possible D gene TRBD1, 5 bases. The CDR3 covers 15 residues. Trimming stripped 6 bases from V and 2 bases from J, with 19 bases between. Germline V gene data show CDR1 as SQVTM and CDR2 as ANQGSEA. The chain's CDR3 is CSVRSTGTYNTEAFF. CDR3 in DNA: TGCAGCGTCCGATCCACCGGGACGTACAACACTGAAGCTTTCTTT.

This chain joins TRBV7-6 and TRBJ2-3; D remains unclear. There are 16 residues in the CDR3. The V gene lost 4 bases and the J gene lost 2 bases, with 16 bases spanning the gap. In germline, CDR1 is SGHVS, CDR2 FNYEAQ. CDR3 region: CASSSLTREVTDTQYF. The CDR3 region has the DNA TGTGCCAGCAGCTCACTAACCCGAGAGGTCACAGATACGCAGTATTTT.

Of note for this clonotype: One end of the junction fails to match germline, which may point to a read error. The CDR3 bases are TGTGCCAGCAGCTTAAGTTCTAGCGGGAGGAGTAATGAGCGGTTCTTC. Its protein product is CASSLSSSGRSNERFF. The rearrangement uses TRBV11-2 and TRBJ2-1; 11 bases match TRBD2. This CDR3 is 16 amino acids long. Germline CDR1 and CDR2: SGHAT and FQNNGV.

There are many counts of this clonotype. The V gene is TRBV29-1, the J gene TRBJ2-3, with TRBD1 matching over 7 bases. V was clipped by 2 bases and J by 1 base; unmatched bases: 6. The CDR3 runs to 15 residues. Germline-derived CDR1 and CDR2 are SQVTM and ANQGSEA. The CDR3 spells CSVERAGGGTDTQYF. The DNA of the CDR3 is TGCAGCGTTGAAAGGGCAGGGGGAGGCACAGATACGCAGTATTTT.

Notes on this clonotype: One end of the junction is discordant with germline, which a read error may explain. This chain connects TRBV11-3 to TRBJ2-5, with no clear D. Germline CDR1 reads SGHNT; CDR2 reads YENEEA. The CDR3 totals 14 residues. CDR3 sequence: CASRETMAGETHYF. In DNA, the CDR3 is TGTGCCAGCAGGGAAACCATGGCAGGTGAGACCCACTACTTC. Together with reference TRBV11-3 and TRBJ2-5, the CDR3 gives the full variable domain: EAGVVQSPRYKIIEKKQPVAFWCNPISGHNTLYWYLQNLGQGPELLIRYENEEAVDDSQLPKDRFSAERLKGVDSTLKIQPAELGDSAVYLCASRETMAGETHYFGPGTRLLVL.

This clonotype was seen only a few times. V and J are TRBV28 and TRBJ2-3; D gene unclear. The germline gives CDR1 MDHEN, CDR2 SYDVKM. This CDR3 is 14 amino acids long. Trimming cost V 4 bases and J 4 bases, with 12 bases left between them. The CDR3 region is CASSWAVPPDTQYF. The CDR3 DNA reads as TGTGCCAGCAGTTGGGCGGTCCCCCCAGATACGCAGTATTTT.

This chain joins TRBV28 and TRBJ1-2; D is unresolved. Per the germline V gene, CDR1 is MDHEN and CDR2 is SYDVKM. The CDR3 length is 13 residues. Trimming took off 5 bases at V and 4 bases at J, with 11 bases between the two ends. CDR3 sequence (DNA): TGTGCCAGCAGTCAAAGTGACCTCTATGGCTACACCTTC. As protein: CASSQSDLYGYTF.

This clonotype was counted many times. This chain joins TRBV12-5 and TRBJ2-3; 10 nucleotides match TRBD2. The V segment lost 5 bases and the J segment 4 bases; nucleotides outside the gene matches: 3. The CDR3 length is 14 residues. The germline gives CDR1 LGHNT, CDR2 FRNRAP. CDR3 coding DNA: TGTGCTAGTGGTGTCGGGACTAGCGCAGATACGCAGTATTTT. Translation: CASGVGTSADTQYF. Full variable domain (missing parts from reference TRBV12-5 and TRBJ2-3): DARVTQTPRHKVTEMGQEVTMRCQPILGHNTVFWYRQTMMQGLELLAYFRNRAPLDDSGMPKDRFSAEMPDATLATLKIQPSEPRDSAVYFCASGVGTSADTQYFGPGTRLTVL.

This chain joins TRBV7-9 and TRBJ1-1; D is undetermined. From germline, CDR1 is SEHNR and CDR2 FQNEAQ (reference sequence). The germline V and J ends were trimmed by 6 bases and 2 bases, with 10 bases remaining between them. The CDR3 loop spans 13 amino acids. The CDR3 DNA reads TGTGCCAGCAGAGAAGGGAGAAACACTGAAGCTTTCTTT. Protein: CASREGRNTEAFF.

As concerns this clonotype: It may be a read error: a sequence one base away is much more abundant. The J gene is TRBJ1-5, the V gene TRBV12-3 or TRBV12-4; D call uncertain. This CDR3 has 13 amino acids. The CDR3 region is CDSSTTRDQPQHF. CDR3 bases: TGTGACAGCAGTACGACGAGAGATCAGCCCCAGCATTTT.